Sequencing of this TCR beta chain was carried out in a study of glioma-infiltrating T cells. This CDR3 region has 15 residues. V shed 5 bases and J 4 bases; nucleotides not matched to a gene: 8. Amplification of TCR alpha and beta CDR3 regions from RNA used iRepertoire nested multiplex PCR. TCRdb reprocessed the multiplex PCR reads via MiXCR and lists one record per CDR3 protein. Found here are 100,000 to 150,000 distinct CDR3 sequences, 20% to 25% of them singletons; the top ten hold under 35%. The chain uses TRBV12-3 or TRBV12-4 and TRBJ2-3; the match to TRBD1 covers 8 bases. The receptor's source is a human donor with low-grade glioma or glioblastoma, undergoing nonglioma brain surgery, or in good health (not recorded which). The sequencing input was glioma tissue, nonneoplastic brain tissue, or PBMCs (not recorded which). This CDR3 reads CASSRQGSGPDTQYF. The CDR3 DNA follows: TGTGCCAGCAGTCGACAGGGGTCCGGCCCAGATACGCAGTATTTT.